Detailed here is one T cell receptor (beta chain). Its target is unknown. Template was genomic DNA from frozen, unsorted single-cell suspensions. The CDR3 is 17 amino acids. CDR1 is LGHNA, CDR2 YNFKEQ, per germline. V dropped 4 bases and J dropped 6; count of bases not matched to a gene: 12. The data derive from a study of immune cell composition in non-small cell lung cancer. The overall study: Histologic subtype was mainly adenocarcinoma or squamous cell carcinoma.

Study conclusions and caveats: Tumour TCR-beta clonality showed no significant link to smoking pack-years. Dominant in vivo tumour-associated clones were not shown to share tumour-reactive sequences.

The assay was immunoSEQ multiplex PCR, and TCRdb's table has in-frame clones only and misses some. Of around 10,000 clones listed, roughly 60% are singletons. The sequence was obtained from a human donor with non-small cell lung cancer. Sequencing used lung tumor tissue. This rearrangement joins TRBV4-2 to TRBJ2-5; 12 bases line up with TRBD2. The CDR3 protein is CASSRDLATSGRQTQYF. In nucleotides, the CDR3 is TGTGCCAGCAGCCGAGATCTGGCGACTAGCGGGAGACAGACCCAGTACTTC.